This T cell receptor (beta chain) is drawn from a study of long-term antiretroviral therapy in people with HIV. The J segment lost 2 bases and the V segment lost 5 bases, leaving 8 bases of the junction unmatched. Germline lookup yields CDR1 MGHRA and CDR2 YSYEKL. CDR3 size: 16 residues. HIV-positive participants all received treatment in the United States. Sequencing relied on immunoSEQ assay v3.0, run at survey level. Method: immunoSEQ multiplex PCR; TCRdb's copy keeps in-frame clones and lacks some. The data contain approximately 35,000 clones, 94% of them singletons. In the case of this clone: Its antigen is still unknown.

Study observations and caveats: It was not possible to obtain data on ART adherence, viral resistance or therapy changes. Clones with expansion before ART led the repertoire at all time points.

This chain connects TRBV4-1 to TRBJ2-3, with TRBD2 matching over 9 bases. Source: unsorted PBMCs, taken around 5.4 years after starting antiretroviral therapy. The receptor was isolated from a woman in her 50s with HIV. The CDR3 here is CASSIRAGGITDTQYF. DNA of the CDR3: TGCGCCAGCAGCATCCGAGCGGGGGGAATCACAGATACGCAGTATTTT.